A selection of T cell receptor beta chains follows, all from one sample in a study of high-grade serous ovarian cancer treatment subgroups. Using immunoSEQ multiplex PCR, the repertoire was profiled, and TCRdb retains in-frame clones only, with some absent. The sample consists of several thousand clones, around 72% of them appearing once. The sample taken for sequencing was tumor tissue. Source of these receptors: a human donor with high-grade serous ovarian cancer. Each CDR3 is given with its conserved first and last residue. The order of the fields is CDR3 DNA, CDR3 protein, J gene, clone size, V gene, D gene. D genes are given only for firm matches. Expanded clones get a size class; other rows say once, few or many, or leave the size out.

DNA: TGTGCCAGTAGTCCGGGGCAGGGTAACTATGGCTACACCTTC
CDR3: CASSPGQGNYGYTF
J: TRBJ1-2
size: NA
V: TRBV19
D: NA

DNA: TGTGCCATCAGCGAGGGACAGGGGAGCACTGAAGCTTTCTTT
CDR3: CAISEGQGSTEAFF
J: TRBJ1-1
size: medium-sized
V: TRBV10-3
D: TRBD1

DNA: TGTGCCAGCTCAGCGCCTAGCACAGATACGCAGTATTTT
CDR3: CASSAPSTDTQYF
J: TRBJ2-3
size: NA
V: TRBV7-3
D: NA

DNA: TGCGCCAGCAGCCCGGGGCGGGAGACAGATACGCAGTATTTT
CDR3: CASSPGRETDTQYF
J: TRBJ2-3
size: NA
V: TRBV5-1
D: TRBD2

DNA: TGTGCCAGCAGCCAATTAATCACAGATACGCAGTATTTT
CDR3: CASSQLITDTQYF
J: TRBJ2-3
size: NA
V: TRBV4-2
D: NA

DNA: TGTGCCAGCAGCTTGGCCAAACTAGGAGGCACCGGGGAGCTGTTTTTT
CDR3: CASSLAKLGGTGELFF
J: TRBJ2-2
size: NA
V: TRBV5-6
D: NA

DNA: TGTGCCAGCAGTTACAAGGCGACAGGGGTTGGCTACACCTTC
CDR3: CASSYKATGVGYTF
J: TRBJ1-2
size: NA
V: TRBV6-5
D: TRBD1

DNA: TGTGCCAGCAGTTTTGGGACAGGGGGCTACGAGCAGTACTTC
CDR3: CASSFGTGGYEQYF
J: TRBJ2-7
size: NA
V: TRBV27
D: TRBD1

DNA: TGTGCCAGCAGTTATTCAAGGGGCGAGGGACCCCTCCACTTT
CDR3: CASSYSRGEGPLHF
J: TRBJ1-6
size: once
V: TRBV27
D: NA

DNA: TGTGCCAGCAGCGCGTCCGGGACAGGGCTCTACGAGCAGTACTTC
CDR3: CASSASGTGLYEQYF
J: TRBJ2-7
size: NA
V: TRBV5-6
D: TRBD1